The clone carrying this T cell receptor beta chain was picked up a small number of times. The antigen is not known. Every donor was a healthy Caucasian. The CDR3 has 12 amino acids. Trimming took 2 bases from V and 2 from J, leaving 4 bases between them. Germline lookup yields CDR1 SGHTS and CDR2 YDEGEE. The cDNA had a unique molecular identifier and a template-switch universal primer site. One entry per CDR3 protein results from TCRdb running MiXCR on the 5' RACE reads. The sample includes more than 400,000 distinct CDR3 sequences, roughly 15% of them seen just once. This sample was taken from a study of identical twins. Study-wide results and caveats: The study drew conclusions from cross-sectional statistical analysis, not from following the same donors.

A further study also used this sample, focusing on yellow fever vaccine responses in identical twins.

The sequenced material came from CD4+ T cells sorted from blood. The clonotype was recovered from a woman under 30 in good health. The chain joins TRBV5-8 to TRBJ1-2; D is undetermined. The CDR3 reads CASSFKNYGYTF. The CDR3 DNA follows: TGTGCCAGCAGCTTTAAAAACTATGGCTACACCTTC.